Listed below are T cell receptor beta chains from one sample, sequenced in a study of blood T cell repertoires in COVID-19. Libraries were prepared by immunoSEQ multiplex PCR; TCRdb keeps only in-frame clonotypes and omits some of them. Of some 250,000 clones listed, about 80% are singletons. The sequencing input was PBMCs or T cells enriched from blood (not recorded which). The receptors stem from a man aged 40-49 years who had recovered from COVID-19. CDR3s include the opening cysteine and the closing phenylalanine or tryptophan. A D gene is named only where the DNA matches it firmly. Not all rows give a size; the values are once, few, many and, for expanded clones, a class.

size	V	D	J	length	DNA	CDR3
.	TRBV29-1	.	TRBJ2-2	11	TGCAGCGTTAAGGGGACCGGGGAGCTGTTTTTT	CSVKGTGELFF
.	TRBV5-6	.	TRBJ1-2	16	TGTGCCAGCAGCCTCCAAGGCCCTGTCCGGACTATGGGATACACCTTC	CASSLQGPVRTMGYTF
few	TRBV7-8	TRBD2	TRBJ2-7	17	TGTGCCAGCAGCTTAGCGCTGGTAGCGGGGGGGCCTTACGAGCAGTACTTC	CASSLALVAGGPYEQYF
.	TRBV11-2	.	TRBJ1-4	15	TGTGCCAGCAGCCCAAGACGGGCAACTAATGAAAAACTGTTTTTT	CASSPRRATNEKLFF
.	TRBV7-8	.	TRBJ2-3	17	TGTGCCAGCAGCCCCCGGACTTCCCCTAGTATAACAGATACGCAGTATTTT	CASSPRTSPSITDTQYF
.	TRBV5-4	TRBD2	TRBJ2-5	14	TGTGCCAGCAGCCTAAGGGAGGGACGAGAGACCCAGTACTTC	CASSLREGRETQYF
.	TRBV11-2	.	TRBJ1-4	15	TGTGCCAGCTCCCTCGTCGGGGTGTCGGGGGAAAAACTGTTTTTT	CASSLVGVSGEKLFF
.	TRBV11-2	.	TRBJ2-5	17	TGTGCCAGCAGCTTAGCCCTAGCGCACTACCCAGGAGAGACCCAGTACTTC	CASSLALAHYPGETQYF
.	TRBV3-1/TRBV3-2	.	TRBJ1-1	12	TGTGCCAGCAGCAGGGGAGGGACTGAAGCTTTCTTT	CASSRGGTEAFF
.	TRBV7-2	.	TRBJ1-2	16	TGTGCCAGCTCCGCCGGGTGGGGGGAAGAAGGCTATGGCTACACCTTC	CASSAGWGEEGYGYTF
.	TRBV7-6	TRBD2	TRBJ2-5	15	TGTGCCAGCAGCTTAGATGCTAGCGGCCAAGAGACCCAGTACTTC	CASSLDASGQETQYF
.	TRBV2	TRBD1	TRBJ2-1	11	TGTGCCAGCAGTGAACAGGACAGGGGGTTCTTC	CASSEQDRGFF
.	TRBV5-4	TRBD2	TRBJ2-1	16	TGTGCCAGCAGCTTGGGCGGCGGGAGCGGGTACAATGAGCAGTTCTTC	CASSLGGGSGYNEQFF
once	TRBV5-1	.	TRBJ1-3	14	TGCGCCAGCAGCTTGTCGGCAGGGGAGAACACCATATATTTT	CASSLSAGENTIYF
.	TRBV25-1	TRBD1	TRBJ2-1	15	TGTGCCAGCAGGAGGTCGGGACAGGGCAACAATGAGCAGTTCTTC	CASRRSGQGNNEQFF
.	TRBV4-2	TRBD2	TRBJ2-3	18	TGTGCCAGCAGTGTTGCTGGGACTAGCGGGGGTCTAGGGGATACGCAGTATTTT	CASSVAGTSGGLGDTQYF
.	TRBV27	TRBD1	TRBJ1-6	14	TGTGCCAGCAGTCGGGACAGGACTAATTCACCCCTCCACTTT	CASSRDRTNSPLHF
.	TRBV19	.	TRBJ1-2	13	TGTGCCAGTAGTATTCTTCAGGGAAATGGCTACACCTTC	CASSILQGNGYTF
.	TRBV27	.	TRBJ2-5	13	TGTGCCAGCTCCAACGGGCGGGTAAGCGACCAGTACTTC	CASSNGRVSDQYF
once	TRBV27	.	TRBJ2-1	14	TGTGCCAGCAAGGAAGGAGCGTTCTACAATGAGCAGTTCTTC	CASKEGAFYNEQFF
.	TRBV15	.	TRBJ2-5	16	TGTGCCACCAGCAGACCCGCGACTAGTTTCGGAGAGACCCAGTACTTC	CATSRPATSFGETQYF
once	TRBV2	TRBD2	TRBJ2-1	18	TGTGCCAGCACCGCCGGGACTAGCGGGAGGGCCGCGGTCAATGAGCAGTTCTTC	CASTAGTSGRAAVNEQFF
.	TRBV5-5	TRBD1	TRBJ2-6	16	TGTGCCAGCAGCCTCTCAGGGGGCTCTGGGGCCAACGTCCTGACTTTC	CASSLSGGSGANVLTF
.	TRBV2	TRBD1	TRBJ1-5	14	TGTGCCAGCAGTCAACAGGACAGGAGTCAGCCCCAGCATTTT	CASSQQDRSQPQHF
.	TRBV28	TRBD1	TRBJ2-7	15	TGTGCCAGCAGTTTTTCAGAGACAGGGTCCTACGAGCAGTACTTC	CASSFSETGSYEQYF
few	TRBV27	TRBD2	TRBJ2-1	15	TGTGCCAGCAGTTTACTGACTAGCGGTTACAATGAGCAGTTCTTC	CASSLLTSGYNEQFF
.	TRBV6-5	.	TRBJ1-5	11	TGTGCCAGCACAGGGTTACAGCCCCAGCATTTT	CASTGLQPQHF
few	TRBV7-2	.	TRBJ1-1	14	TGTGCCAGCAGCTTATTGGGGGGAGCCACTGAAGCTTTCTTT	CASSLLGGATEAFF
.	TRBV3-1/TRBV3-2	.	TRBJ1-5	14	TGTGCCAGCAGCCCAACCACGGGTAGCCAGCCCCAGCATTTT	CASSPTTGSQPQHF
.	TRBV4-3	TRBD1	TRBJ2-6	15	TGCGCCTGCAGTCGACAGGGATCTGGGGCCAACGTCCTGACTTTC	CACSRQGSGANVLTF
.	TRBV28	TRBD1	TRBJ2-7	15	TGTGCCAGCAGTTTGAACCCGGGACAGGGGGTAGAGCAGTACTTC	CASSLNPGQGVEQYF
.	TRBV4-2	.	TRBJ1-4	15	TGTGCCAGCAGCCAAGATCTGGCAGGAGCGGTCCCTCAATTTTTT	CASSQDLAGAVPQFF
.	TRBV6-1	.	TRBJ1-3	15	TGTGCCAGCAGGGAAGGAGGGGGATTCGGAAACACCATATATTTT	CASREGGGFGNTIYF
.	TRBV11-2	TRBD1	TRBJ1-1	14	TGTGCCAGCAGCTTAGATGGGACAGGAACTGAAGCTTTCTTT	CASSLDGTGTEAFF
many	TRBV3-1/TRBV3-2	TRBD2	TRBJ2-3	17	TGTGCCAGCAGCCAAGACGTCCCGGGACTAGTTTCAGATACGCAGTATTTT	CASSQDVPGLVSDTQYF
.	TRBV3-1/TRBV3-2	TRBD2	TRBJ2-1	17	TGTGCCAGCAGCTCCCGGACTAGCGGGGGGGGAAGGGATGAGCAGTTCTTC	CASSSRTSGGGRDEQFF
.	TRBV10-2	.	TRBJ2-1	16	TGCGCCAGCAGTGATTGGGGCCTGACCTCCTACAATGAGCAGTTCTTC	CASSDWGLTSYNEQFF
.	TRBV7-3	.	TRBJ2-5	14	TGTGCCAGCAGCTTCTCCCCTGGTCAGTCGACCCAGTACTTC	CASSFSPGQSTQYF
.	TRBV7-8	.	TRBJ1-2	13	TGTGCCAGCAGCCGAACAGTGGACTATGGCTACACCTTC	CASSRTVDYGYTF
.	TRBV5-1	TRBD1	TRBJ1-2	16	TGCGCCAGCAGCGGTGGGGGAGGGACAGGCTCCTATGGCTACACCTTC	CASSGGGGTGSYGYTF
.	TRBV7-8	.	TRBJ1-3	15	TGTGCCAGCAGCTTAGATTGGGAGAGGGCAAACACCATATATTTT	CASSLDWERANTIYF
.	TRBV5-1	.	TRBJ1-5	16	TGCGCCAGCAGCTTGGCCCGGGGGAAGATAAATCAGCCCCAGCATTTT	CASSLARGKINQPQHF
.	TRBV6-5	.	TRBJ2-5	13	TGTGCCAGCAGGGGGGCCGGAGAAGAGACCCAGTACTTC	CASRGAGEETQYF
.	TRBV24-1	.	TRBJ1-2	13	TGTGCCACCAGTGATTTCCCCGCGGATGGCTACACCTTC	CATSDFPADGYTF
.	TRBV18	.	TRBJ1-1	14	TGTGCCAGCTCACCAGAGGTTGTGAACACTGAAGCTTTCTTT	CASSPEVVNTEAFF
once	TRBV7-8	.	TRBJ2-7	11	TGTGCCAGCAGCCCTAACTACGAGCAGTACTTC	CASSPNYEQYF
.	TRBV4-1	TRBD1	TRBJ1-1	16	TGCGCCAGCAGCCAAGCCTTTCAACAGGGGGGCACTGAAGCTTTCTTT	CASSQAFQQGGTEAFF
.	TRBV5-1	.	TRBJ2-5	15	TGCGCCAGCAGCTCCTCCGATACCACACAAGAGACCCAGTACTTC	CASSSSDTTQETQYF
.	TRBV27	.	TRBJ2-2	17	TGTGCCAGCGGACACCAAAGACAGTGGGATAACACCGGGGAGCTGTTTTTT	CASGHQRQWDNTGELFF
.	TRBV6-5	.	TRBJ1-3	14	TGTGCCAGCATTGGTGGAGGGTTCGGAAACACCATATATTTT	CASIGGGFGNTIYF
.	TRBV7-2	.	TRBJ1-2	14	TGTGCCAGCAGCTTAGGTCCGGGAGTGGGTGGCTACACCTTC	CASSLGPGVGGYTF
once	TRBV5-1	.	TRBJ1-3	16	TGCGCCAGCAGCTTGGCCAACCCGAGCTCTGGAAACACCATATATTTT	CASSLANPSSGNTIYF
.	TRBV18	.	TRBJ1-2	14	TGTGCCAGCTCCCTTTTTAGGGAGGACTATGGCTACACCTTC	CASSLFREDYGYTF
.	TRBV28	.	TRBJ1-5	15	TGTGCCAGCAGTTTCCTTAGCTATAGCAATCAGCCCCAGCATTTT	CASSFLSYSNQPQHF